Listed here are 9 T cell receptor beta chains from one sample, sequenced in a study of T cell repertoires in cytomegalovirus infection. Their target antigens are unknown. In TCRdb, the reads were re-called with MiXCR into one record per CDR3 protein. The data hold just under 500,000 distinct CDR3 sequences, with 30% to 35% observed a single time. The material was cultured PBMCs, obtained from culture after CMV antigen stimulation. The receptors come from a human donor in good health (CMV status not recorded). Some clones in this sample may be carry-over from other donors' samples.

This clonotype turned up a few times. This chain connects TRBV12-5 to TRBJ1-1; D ambiguous. CDR1 and CDR2 from the germline V gene are LGHNT and FRNRAP. The V end was cut by 1 base, the J end by 3 bases, with 9 bases between. The CDR3 has 14 amino acids. DNA for the CDR3: TGTGCTAGTGGTTTGGCCAGGCGGGACACTGAAGCTTTCTTT. Its translation is CASGLARRDTEAFF. Complete variable domain (other parts from reference TRBV12-5 and TRBJ1-1): DARVTQTPRHKVTEMGQEVTMRCQPILGHNTVFWYRQTMMQGLELLAYFRNRAPLDDSGMPKDRFSAEMPDATLATLKIQPSEPRDSAVYFCASGLARRDTEAFFGQGTRLTVV.

V is TRBV6-2 or TRBV6-3 and J is TRBJ2-7; D perhaps matches TRBD1 (6 bases). Between the trimmed V and J ends, which lost 6 bases and 6 bases, there was a span of 18 bases. The CDR3 length is 14 residues. The germline V gene encodes CDR1 MNHEY and CDR2 SVGEGT. The CDR3 reads CASRMTGTLSEQYF. CDR3 nucleotides: TGTGCCAGCAGGATGACAGGAACCCTCTCCGAGCAGTACTTC.

This clonotype was detected only a few times. The chain recombines TRBV11-2 with TRBJ1-2; a weak D match, TRBD1 (6 bases). CDR1 and CDR2 (germline): SGHAT, FQNNGV. The CDR3 has 13 amino acids. Trimming took off 5 bases at V and 4 bases at J, with 11 bases between the two ends. This CDR3 is CASSPGDGYGYTF. CDR3 DNA: TGTGCCAGCAGCCCAGGGGACGGCTATGGCTACACCTTC.

J is TRBJ2-2 and V is TRBV27; D uncertain. The germline CDR1 and CDR2 sequences are MNHEY and SMNVEV (reference sequence). V was trimmed by 3 bases and J by 5 bases, leaving 7 bases between them. The CDR3 spans 13 residues. The DNA for the CDR3 is TGTGCCAGCAGTTTCCCCGTAACCGGGGAGCTGTTTTTT. As protein: CASSFPVTGELFF.

This clonotype was seen once. V usage is TRBV30 and J usage is TRBJ1-3; TRBD1 is a possible D gene (5 bases). Trimming shortened V by 7 bases and J by 2 bases, and 15 bases separated the two germline ends. From germline, CDR1 is GTSNPN and CDR2 SVGIG (reference sequence). The length of the CDR3 is 14 residues. The CDR3 DNA sequence: TGTGCCTCGGGGGTCGGTTTTCCTGGAAACACCATATATTTT. Amino acids: CASGVGFPGNTIYF.

This chain uses TRBV6-2 or TRBV6-3 with TRBJ2-5; TRBD2 matches at 8 bases. Germline assignment: CDR1 MNHEY and CDR2 SVGEGT. V shed 8 bases, J shed 4 bases, and the junction held 6 bases outside the gene matches. CDR3 length: 13 amino acids. The CDR3 sequence: CASGGTSGETQYF. CDR3 bases: TGTGCCAGCGGAGGAACTAGCGGAGAGACCCAGTACTTC.

The chain recombines TRBV9 with TRBJ2-7; 10 positions match TRBD1. The CDR3 is made up of 15 amino acids. Germline CDR1 reads SGDLS; CDR2 reads YYNGEE. V was pared by 4 bases and J by 3 bases, with 7 bases of the junction left unmatched. CDR3 region: CASSPSDRGIYEQYF. CDR3 in DNA: TGTGCCAGCAGCCCTTCGGACAGGGGGATCTACGAGCAGTACTTC.

V usage is TRBV7-9 and J usage is TRBJ2-1, with D possibly being TRBD2 (5 bases). The CDR3 length is 16 residues. V lost 5 bases and J 4 bases, leaving 18 bases between the germline ends. Per the germline V gene, CDR1 is SEHNR and CDR2 is FQNEAQ (reference sequence). CDR3 bases: TGTGCCAGCAGCCCTCCTGTTAGCGCGAAGTACAATGAGCAGTTCTTC. Translating gives CASSPPVSAKYNEQFF.

The sample holds many counts of this clonotype. The chain recombines TRBV7-6 with TRBJ2-7; 13 nucleotides align to TRBD2. CDR1 and CDR2 (germline): SGHVS, FNYEAQ. V was pared by 5 bases and J by 5 bases, with 3 bases of the junction left unmatched. The CDR3 extends over 14 amino acids. This CDR3 is CASSPLAGGNEQYV. The CDR3, as DNA: TGTGCCAGCAGCCCACTAGCGGGAGGGAACGAGCAGTACGTC.